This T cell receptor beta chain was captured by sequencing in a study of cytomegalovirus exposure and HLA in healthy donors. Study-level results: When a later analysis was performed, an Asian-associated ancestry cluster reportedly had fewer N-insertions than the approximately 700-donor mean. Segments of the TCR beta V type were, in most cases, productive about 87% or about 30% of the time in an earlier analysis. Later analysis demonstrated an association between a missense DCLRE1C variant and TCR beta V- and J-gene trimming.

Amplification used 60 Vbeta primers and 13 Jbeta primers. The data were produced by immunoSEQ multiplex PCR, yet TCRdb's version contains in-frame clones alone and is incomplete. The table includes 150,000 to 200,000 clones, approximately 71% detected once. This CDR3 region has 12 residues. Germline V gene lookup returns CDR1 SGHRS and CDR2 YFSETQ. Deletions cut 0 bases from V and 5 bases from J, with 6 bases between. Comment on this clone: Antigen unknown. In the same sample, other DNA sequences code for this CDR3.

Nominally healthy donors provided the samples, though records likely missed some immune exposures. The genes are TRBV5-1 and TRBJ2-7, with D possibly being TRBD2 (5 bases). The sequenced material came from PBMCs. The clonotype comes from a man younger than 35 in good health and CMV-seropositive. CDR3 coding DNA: TGCGCCAGCAGCTTGGCCGGGAACGAGCAGTACTTC. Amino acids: CASSLAGNEQYF. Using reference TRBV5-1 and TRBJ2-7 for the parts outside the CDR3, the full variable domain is KAGVTQTPRYLIKTRGQQVTLSCSPISGHRSVSWYQQTPGQGLQFLFEYFSETQRNKGNFPGRFSGRQFSNSRSEMNVSTLELGDSALYLCASSLAGNEQYFGPGTRLTVT.